Listed here is a single TCR beta chain. The repertoire was sequenced with immunoSEQ multiplex PCR; TCRdb's copy has only in-frame clones and lacks some. The sample records 85,000 to 90,000 clones, roughly 76% being singletons. Trimming removed 6 bases at V and 8 bases at J, with 19 bases between. The CDR3 extends over 15 amino acids. CDR1 and CDR2 from the germline V gene are MNHEY and SVGAGI. This specimen comes from a study of blood T cell repertoires in COVID-19. The sequencing input was peripheral blood. The chain employs TRBV6-5 and TRBJ1-4; TRBD1 is a possible D gene (6 bases). The clonotype was recovered from a woman older than 75 with active or convalescent COVID-19. CDR3 amino acids: CASRREGDGEEKLFF. The CDR3 nucleotides read TGTGCCAGCAGGCGCGAGGGGGATGGAGAAGAAAAACTGTTTTTT.